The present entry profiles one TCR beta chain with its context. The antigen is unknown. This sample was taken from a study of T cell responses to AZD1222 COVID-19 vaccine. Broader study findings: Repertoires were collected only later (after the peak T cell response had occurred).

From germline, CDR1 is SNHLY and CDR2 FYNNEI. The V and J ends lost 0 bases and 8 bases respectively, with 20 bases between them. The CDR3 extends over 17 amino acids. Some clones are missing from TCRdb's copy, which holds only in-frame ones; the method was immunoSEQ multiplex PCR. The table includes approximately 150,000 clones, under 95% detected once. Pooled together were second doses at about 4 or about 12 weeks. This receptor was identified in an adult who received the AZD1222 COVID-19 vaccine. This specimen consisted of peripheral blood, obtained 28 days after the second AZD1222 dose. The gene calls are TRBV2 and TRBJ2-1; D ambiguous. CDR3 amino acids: CASSEALRRLRRDEQFF. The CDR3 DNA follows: TGTGCCAGCAGTGAAGCGCTTCGGAGACTCCGACGGGATGAGCAGTTCTTC.